This T cell receptor (beta chain) was sequenced for a study of beta chain features in type 1 diabetes (dated by TCRdb to 2016 to 2019). The study in broad terms: Mean age, gender distribution, total cell number and subset yield did not differ between patients and healthy donors. A total of 100 million to 110 million sorted cells were examined across all samples, and a strong correlation was observed between cell number per subset and RNA yield. The study compared the TCRB repertoires of sorted circulating CD4+ T cell subsets in recently diagnosed type 1 diabetes patients with those in matched healthy donors. Regulatory and stem cell-like memory subsets were isolated from only 8 patients and about 8 healthy donors, whereas naive and central memory subsets came from all 28 donors. Paper-wide results and their limitations: PCR may preferentially amplify shorter templates, but because patient and control samples were amplified and corrected together, any resulting skew would affect both groups equally. In all four CD4+ subsets, TCRB CDR3 length was moderately but significantly shorter in type 1 diabetes patients. Fewer insertions and more nucleotide deletions at VDJ recombination sites were observed in patients with type 1 diabetes, implying thymic rearrangement abnormalities. Naive, central memory and regulatory TCRB repertoires appeared to be more alike among patients than among healthy donors. Because cDNA was sequenced instead of genomic DNA, highly expressing activated cells could be over-represented, though the groups showed no difference in activation or CD3 levels. Because small numbers of individuals were included in the HLA sub-analyses, any influence of HLA type on TCRB rearrangement was left unresolved.

A single peripheral blood draw of about 120 mL on average was collected from each donor into heparinised tubes. Naive, central memory, regulatory and stem cell-like memory CD4+ T cells were sorted on a BD FACSAria II using a panel including CD45RO, CCR7, CD25, CD127, CD95 and CD27. Every sorted population had a purity above 98%. PBMCs were isolated immediately by Lymphoprep density gradient centrifugation and stained directly without culture. So that batch effects would be minimized, each experiment stained and sorted samples in pairs, pairing one healthy donor with one patient. Counted from cysteine to phenylalanine, this CDR3 has 15 amino acids. The entry retains the CDR3 DNA only, 45 bases that are in frame from base 1. Clipping removes 4 bases from V and 4 bases from J, with 6 as the unmatched junction base count. The germline V gene specifies SGHRS as CDR1 and YFSETQ as CDR2. With regard to this clone: The antigen it binds to is not known. No base quality information exists; no much larger clone differs at one position.

All of the isolated RNA was reverse transcribed with the High Capacity cDNA Reverse Transcription Kit, so expressed TCRB transcripts were sequenced. Naive, central memory and regulatory T cell samples underwent deep immunoSEQ sequencing, averaging around 4 million total reads per sample. Sorted cells were lysed in RLT buffer and RNA was extracted with DNase-treated RNeasy Micro or Mini kits, depending on cell number. To prevent cross-contamination, every cell subset was processed on its own, while patient and healthy donor samples were processed together. The immunoSEQ multiplex PCR was used to amplify TCRB sequences from cDNA, yielding 87-bp fragments that span the CDR3 region. Sequencing of the amplicons was performed on the Illumina HiSeq platform. Regarding the original processing steps: PCR bias was corrected computationally using synthetic template baselines, and reads within Hamming distance 2 were collapsed, with unmergeable singletons discarded. Reads were aligned against IMGT so that V, D and J genes, CDR3 length and insertions or deletions at six rearrangement sites could be assigned. Within each subset, clonotype counts were normalized to sorted cell number, after which true diversity and Gini coefficients were computed with the tcR R package. The overlap coefficient, calculated on TCRB nucleotide sequences, was used to measure repertoire sharing. Out-of-frame TCRB sequences from naive cells were analyzed as a proxy for the pre-selection repertoire. TCRdb stores this immuneACCESS table with in-frame sequences only. Part of the clones is absent; in the studies checked, under half of the shortfall reflects unresolved V genes, and no reason is known for the rest. V and J calls and clone size are those listed in that table; D and trimming were worked out from the DNA. The sample profile shows more than 250,000 clones; about a fifth of them were found once. The top ten clonotypes cover around 0.03% of the sample.

The specimen sequenced was naive CD4+ T cells from blood. The intended sense of this specimen's cell subset or site label: true naive CD4+ T cells. This receptor chain uses TRBV5-1 and TRBJ2-1, with 9 bases matching TRBD2. The TCR sequence derives from a woman between 40 and 50 years old with type 1 diabetes. The nucleotide sequence is given as TGCGCCAGCAGCGTCCCTAGCGGGACTTACAATGAGCAGTTCTTC. The translation is CASSVPSGTYNEQFF. With all but the CDR3 taken from the reference TRBV5-1 and TRBJ2-1 genes, the full variable domain is: KAGVTQTPRYLIKTRGQQVTLSCSPISGHRSVSWYQQTPGQGLQFLFEYFSETQRNKGNFPGRFSGRQFSNSRSEMNVSTLELGDSALYLCASSVPSGTYNEQFFGPGTRLTVL.